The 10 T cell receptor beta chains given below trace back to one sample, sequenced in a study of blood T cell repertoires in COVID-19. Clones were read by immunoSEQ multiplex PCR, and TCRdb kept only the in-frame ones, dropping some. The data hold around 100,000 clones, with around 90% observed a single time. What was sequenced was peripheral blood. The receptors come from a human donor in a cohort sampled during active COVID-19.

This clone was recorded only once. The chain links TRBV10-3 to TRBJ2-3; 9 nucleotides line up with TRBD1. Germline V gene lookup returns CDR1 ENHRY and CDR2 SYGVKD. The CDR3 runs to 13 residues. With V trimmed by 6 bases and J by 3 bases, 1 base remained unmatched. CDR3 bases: TGTGCCATCAGGACAGGGGGGACAGATACGCAGTATTTT. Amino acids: CAIRTGGTDTQYF.

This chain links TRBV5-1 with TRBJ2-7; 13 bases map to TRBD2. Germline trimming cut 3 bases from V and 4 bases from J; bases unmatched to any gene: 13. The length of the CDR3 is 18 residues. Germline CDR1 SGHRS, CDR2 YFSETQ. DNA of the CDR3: TGCGCCAGCAGCTCCTTTATTGGACTAGCGGGAGAGGAATACGAGCAGTACTTC. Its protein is CASSSFIGLAGEEYEQYF.

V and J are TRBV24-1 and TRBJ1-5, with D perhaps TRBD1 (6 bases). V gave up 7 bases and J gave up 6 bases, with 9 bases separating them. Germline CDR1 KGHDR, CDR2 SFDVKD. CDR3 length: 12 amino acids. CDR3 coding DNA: TGTGCCACCAGCAGGGGTAGTCAGCCCCAGCATTTT. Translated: CATSRGSQPQHF.

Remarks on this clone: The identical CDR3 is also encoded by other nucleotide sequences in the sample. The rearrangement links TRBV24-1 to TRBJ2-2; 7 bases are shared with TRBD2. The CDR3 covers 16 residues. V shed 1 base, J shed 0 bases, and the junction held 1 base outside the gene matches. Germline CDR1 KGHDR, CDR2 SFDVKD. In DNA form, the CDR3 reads TGTGCCACCAGTGATTTCCTAGCGGCGAACACCGGGGAGCTGTTTTTT. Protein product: CATSDFLAANTGELFF.

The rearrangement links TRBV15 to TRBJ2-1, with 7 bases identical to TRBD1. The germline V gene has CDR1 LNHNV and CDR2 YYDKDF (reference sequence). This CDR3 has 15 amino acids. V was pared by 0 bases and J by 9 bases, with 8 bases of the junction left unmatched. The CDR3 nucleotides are TGTGCCACCAGCAGAGACAGGGGGTTAACGGGTGAGCAGTTCTTC. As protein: CATSRDRGLTGEQFF. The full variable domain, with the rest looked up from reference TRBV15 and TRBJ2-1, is DAMVIQNPRYQVTQFGKPVTLSCSQTLNHNVMYWYQQKSSQAPKLLFHYYDKDFNNEADTPDNFQSRRPNTSFCFLDIRSPGLGDTAMYLCATSRDRGLTGEQFFGPGTRLTVL.

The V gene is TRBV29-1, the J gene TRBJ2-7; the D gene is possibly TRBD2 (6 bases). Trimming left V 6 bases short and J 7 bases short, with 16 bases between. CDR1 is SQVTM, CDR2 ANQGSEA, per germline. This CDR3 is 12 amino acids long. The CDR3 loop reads CSVKGWGDEQYF. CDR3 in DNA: TGCAGCGTCAAAGGGTGGGGGGATGAGCAGTACTTC.

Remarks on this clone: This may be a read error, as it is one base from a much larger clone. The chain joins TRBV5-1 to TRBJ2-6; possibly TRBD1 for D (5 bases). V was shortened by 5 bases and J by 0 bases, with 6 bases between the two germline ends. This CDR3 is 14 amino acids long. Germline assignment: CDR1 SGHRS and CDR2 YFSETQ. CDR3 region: CASSDSSGANVLTF. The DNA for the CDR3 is TGCGCCAGCAGTGACAGCTCTGGGGCCAACGTCCTGACTTTC.

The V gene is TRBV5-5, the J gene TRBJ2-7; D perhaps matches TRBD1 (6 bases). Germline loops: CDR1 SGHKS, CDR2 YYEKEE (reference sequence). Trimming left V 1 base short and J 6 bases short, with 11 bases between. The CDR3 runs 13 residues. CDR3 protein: CASSLTGNPEQYF. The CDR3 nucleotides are TGTGCCAGCAGCTTGACAGGGAATCCCGAGCAGTACTTC.

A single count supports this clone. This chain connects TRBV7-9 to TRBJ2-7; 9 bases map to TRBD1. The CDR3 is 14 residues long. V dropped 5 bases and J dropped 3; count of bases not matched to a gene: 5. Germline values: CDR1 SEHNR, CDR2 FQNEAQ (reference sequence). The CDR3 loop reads CASSPGTGFYEQYF. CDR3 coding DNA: TGTGCCAGCAGCCCCGGGACAGGGTTCTACGAGCAGTACTTC.

CDR3: CASSYGTTGQGPRYEQYF. The CDR3 region has the DNA TGTGCCAGCAGTTACGGGACTACGGGTCAAGGCCCCCGTTACGAGCAGTACTTC. The rearrangement links TRBV6-2 or TRBV6-3 to TRBJ2-7, with 7 positions matching TRBD2. Germline trimming cut 2 bases from V and 4 bases from J; bases unmatched to any gene: 17. CDR3 size: 18 residues. CDR1 is MNHEY and CDR2 is SVGEGT in the germline V gene.